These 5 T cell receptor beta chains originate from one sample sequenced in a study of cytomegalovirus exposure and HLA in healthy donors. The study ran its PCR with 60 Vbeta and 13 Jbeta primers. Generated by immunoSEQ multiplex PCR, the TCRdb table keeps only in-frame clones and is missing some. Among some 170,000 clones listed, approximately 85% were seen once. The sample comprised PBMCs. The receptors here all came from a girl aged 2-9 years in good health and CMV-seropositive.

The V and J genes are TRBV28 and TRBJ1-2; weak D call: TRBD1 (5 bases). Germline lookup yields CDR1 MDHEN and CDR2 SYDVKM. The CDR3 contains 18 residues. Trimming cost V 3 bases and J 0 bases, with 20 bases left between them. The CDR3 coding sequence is TGTGCCAGCAGTTTCTACCAAGGAGGCGGAGGGGCTAACTATGGCTACACCTTC. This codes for CASSFYQGGGGANYGYTF.

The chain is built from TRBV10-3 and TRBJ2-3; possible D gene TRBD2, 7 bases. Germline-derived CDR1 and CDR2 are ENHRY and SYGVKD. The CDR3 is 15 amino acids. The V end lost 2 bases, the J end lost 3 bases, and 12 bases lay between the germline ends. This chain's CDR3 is CAISERRGRTDTQYF. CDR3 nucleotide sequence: TGTGCCATCAGTGAGCGGCGGGGGCGAACAGATACGCAGTATTTT.

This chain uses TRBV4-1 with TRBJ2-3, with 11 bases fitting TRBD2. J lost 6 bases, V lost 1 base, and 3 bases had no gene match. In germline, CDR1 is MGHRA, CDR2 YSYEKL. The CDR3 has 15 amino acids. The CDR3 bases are TGCGCCAGCAGCCAAGTTGTAGCGGGAGGGGATACGCAGTATTTT. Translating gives CASSQVVAGGDTQYF.

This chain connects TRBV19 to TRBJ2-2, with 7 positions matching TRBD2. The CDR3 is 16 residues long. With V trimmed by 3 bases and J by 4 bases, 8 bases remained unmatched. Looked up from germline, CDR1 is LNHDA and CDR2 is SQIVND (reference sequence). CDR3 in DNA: TGTGCCAGTAGTATTAGGCCTGGACTAGGCACCGGGGAGCTGTTTTTT. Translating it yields CASSIRPGLGTGELFF.

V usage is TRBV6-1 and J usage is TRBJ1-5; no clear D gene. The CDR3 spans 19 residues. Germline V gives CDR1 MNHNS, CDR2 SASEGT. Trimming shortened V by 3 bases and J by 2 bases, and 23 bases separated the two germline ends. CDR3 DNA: TGTGCCAGCAGTGATAGGAAATTCGGGTCGTTCGGGGGCAATCAGCCCCAGCATTTT. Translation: CASSDRKFGSFGGNQPQHF.